Listed here is a single TCR beta chain. Its binding antigen is unknown. Per-base quality was not reported, and no clone a single base away is much larger than it. Inclusive of the bounding cysteine and phenylalanine, the CDR3 is 11 residues long. Of the read, only the CDR3 DNA is kept; its 33 bases are in frame from base 1. The germline V gene provides CDR1 MNHEY and CDR2 SVGAGI. The trim is 7 bases for V and 6 bases for J, with a gap of 6 bases between the germline ends. Using the deep immunoSEQ assay, multiplex PCR amplified TCR CDR3 regions from genomic DNA. For each cell subset, the extracted genomic DNA was distributed evenly across all wells of several immunoSEQ 96-well plates, and each plate served as one replicate. For sorted subsets, around 200 ng genomic DNA, equal to tens of thousands of T cell genomes, was loaded into each replicate PCR. Purified libraries were measured with a Qubit 3.0 fluorometer, size-checked on a Bioanalyzer 2100, and measured again with the KAPA Library Quantification kit. Every immunoSEQ 96-well plate was sequenced on a dedicated single-read 150-cycle Illumina NextSeq 550 flow cell. The paper's processing steps were these. Because the immunoSEQ output included only junctional sequences and no quality scores, the filtering could not be the same as the filtering used for full-length reads. To assign V/J genes and CDR3, sequences were annotated using PyIR, a Python wrapper for IgBLAST v1.9, with IMGT germline references. Reads were filtered out if the reads had weak V/J assignments (E-value above 1e-6), no CDR3, stop codons, out-of-frame junctions, or ambiguous translated residues. V3J clonotypes were defined as sequences sharing an identical inferred V gene, J gene, and CDR3 amino acid sequence. Percentage overlap between repertoires was calculated by dividing the number of shared unique clonotypes by the size of the smaller repertoire. Repertoire richness was assessed with RTK rarefaction, the Chao1 estimator, and Recon v2.1 estimates of unobserved clonotypes. OLGA was used to compute generation probabilities for all TCRbeta clonotypes that the gDNA method yielded from a handful of donors. TCRdb took this table from immuneACCESS and kept in-frame rearrangements with V and J called. Such tables lack part of the clones; where checked against another copy, unresolved V genes explain under half of the gap, and the rest is unexplained. V, J and clone size reflect that table, while D and trimming were determined from the DNA. The sample data list approximately 1.1 million clones, and about 84% of these were observed just once. Approximately 0.52% of the sample is in the top ten clones.

The record originates from a study of shared clonotypes between healthy human individuals (dated by TCRdb to the early 2020s). About the study as a whole: A couple of women and a few men aged 18 to 49 years were included in the cohort. Per donor, leukapheresis produced somewhere between about 0.85 and 9.5 billion PBMCs. Libraries were prepared and TCR repertoires were sequenced by different laboratories using diverse techniques, in order to increase sequencing depth and limit assay-specific biases. Blood TCR repertoires of about five healthy adults were deeply sequenced to estimate repertoire size and the extent of clonotype sharing between individuals. For each donor, CD4 naive and CD4 memory were each run on three plates, CD8 naive on two plates, and CD8 memory on one plate. The full study reports these points: Rarefaction of sorted-subset datasets indicated incomplete sequencing despite the large sequencing depth. About 5% of naive CD4, roughly 3.6% of naive CD8, about 2.5% of memory CD4, and about 0.4% of memory CD8 clonotypes were shared across a few donors. Pairwise subsampling indicated that sequencing depth was expected to affect the degree of clonotype sharing among donors. Naive subsets generally had larger estimated clonotype richness than memory subsets did. Because the study included only a small number of donors, the genetic and exposure-history diversity represented was limited. Clonotypes shared by all four sorted-subset donors showed higher generation probabilities than non-shared clonotypes. Sampling was restricted to blood, and TCR repertoires in tissue are likely to differ from TCR repertoires in blood.

Healthy HIV-negative adults with no recently reported acute infections or vaccinations were included as donors. All donors were Caucasian adults living in Nashville, Tennessee, USA. CD4+ T cells were enriched by magnetic negative selection, after which naive cells were positively selected on CD45RA and the negative fraction was taken as the memory subset. Blood was collected by leukapheresis, and PBMCs were isolated by Ficoll-Histopaque density gradient centrifugation and then cryopreserved in liquid nitrogen vapor phase. Analytical flow cytometry was used to check the purity and quantity of every magnetically sorted T cell population. From each sorted fraction, genomic DNA was isolated and quantified by UV absorbance on a Nanodrop 2000c.

Sequencing input: memory CD4+ T cells from PBMCs. Read against the paper, the sample's cell subset or site label means: CD45RA-negative fraction. This clonotype was sampled from a man younger than 35 in good health. Some clones in this sample may be carry-over from other donors' samples. The chain uses TRBV6-5 and TRBJ2-2, with the identity of the D gene unclear. The CDR3 amino acid sequence is: CASKRAGELFF. The nucleotide sequence reads as follows: TGTGCCAGCAAAAGGGCCGGGGAGCTGTTTTTT.